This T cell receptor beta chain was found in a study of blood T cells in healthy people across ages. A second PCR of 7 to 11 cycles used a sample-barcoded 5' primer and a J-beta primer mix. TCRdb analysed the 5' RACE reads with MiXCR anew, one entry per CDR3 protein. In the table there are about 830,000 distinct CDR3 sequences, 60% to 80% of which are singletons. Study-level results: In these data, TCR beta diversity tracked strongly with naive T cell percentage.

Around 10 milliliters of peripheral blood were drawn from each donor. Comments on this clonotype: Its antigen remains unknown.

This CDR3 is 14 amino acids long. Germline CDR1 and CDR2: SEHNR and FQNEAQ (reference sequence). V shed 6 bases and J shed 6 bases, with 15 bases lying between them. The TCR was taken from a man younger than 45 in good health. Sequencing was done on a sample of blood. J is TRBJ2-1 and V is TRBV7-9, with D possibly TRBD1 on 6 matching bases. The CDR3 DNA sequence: TGTGCCAGCAGTCTACGGGACACACCCAATGAGCAGTTCTTC. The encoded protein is CASSLRDTPNEQFF.